The 21 T cell receptor beta chains below all came from one sample that was sequenced in a study of CD8+CD57+ T cells in acquired aplastic anemia. The patients chosen for sequencing had shown expansion of CD8+CD57+ cells (detected by flow cytometry). According to the study, genomic DNA was the template for TCR beta VDJ and CDR3 profiling. From the reads, TCRdb called clonotypes with MiXCR, one entry per CDR3 protein. The sample consists of hundreds of thousands of distinct CDR3 sequences, over 25% of them appearing once. Source material: sorted CD4+, CD8+, or CD8+CD57+ T cells (not recorded which) from PBMCs. Receptors originate from a human donor with aplastic anemia.

The CDR3: CATSSGSWGRNQPQHF. CDR3 nucleotide sequence: TGTGCCACCAGCAGTGGGAGTTGGGGCCGTAATCAGCCCCAGCATTTT. The V gene is TRBV15, the J gene TRBJ1-5; D is possibly TRBD1 (5 bases). CDR3 size: 16 residues. The V gene lost 3 bases and the J gene lost 4 bases, with 16 bases spanning the gap. Germline loops: CDR1 LNHNV, CDR2 YYDKDF (reference sequence).

V usage is TRBV6-5 and J usage is TRBJ1-6; D not resolved. The CDR3 runs 16 residues. Germline-derived CDR1 and CDR2 are MNHEY and SVGAGI. Trimming stripped 2 bases from V and 3 bases from J, with 11 bases between. The CDR3 nucleotides are TGTGCCAGCAGTTACACCGGGAGCAACTATAATTCACCCCTCCACTTT. The encoded protein is CASSYTGSNYNSPLHF.

Remarks on this clonotype: Possible read error: a much larger clone is one base away. Given the absence of the conserved phenylalanine or tryptophan at the CDR3 end, a read error is likely. V gene TRBV10-3 combines with J gene TRBJ2-2, with TRBD2 matching 11 bases. The CDR3 extends over 16 amino acids. V trimming: 2 bases; J trimming: 6 bases; junction bases outside the gene matches: 5. Germline values: CDR1 ENHRY, CDR2 SYGVKD. The DNA for the CDR3 is TGTGCCATCAGTGAGGGGTCTAGCGGGGGGTCCGGGGAGCTGTTTTCT. This encodes CAISEGSSGGSGELFS.

This clonotype came up many times. The chain has TRBV29-1 and TRBJ1-4; D unresolved. CDR3 size: 14 residues. V was clipped by 4 bases and J by 3 bases, with 12 bases between them. From germline, CDR1 is SQVTM and CDR2 ANQGSEA. In nucleotides, the CDR3 is TGCAGCGTTGTTCTTAGTTGGTCTAATGAAAAACTGTTTTTT. This encodes CSVVLSWSNEKLFF.

This clonotype was detected a few times. V usage is TRBV5-6 and J usage is TRBJ2-6; possible D gene TRBD1, 6 bases. Germline V gene data show CDR1 as SGHDT and CDR2 as YYEEEE. The CDR3 length is 15 residues. Trimming took off 4 bases at V and 2 bases at J, with 10 bases between the two ends. CDR3 sequence: CASSAAGAGANVLTF. Here the CDR3 DNA reads TGTGCCAGCAGCGCCGCAGGGGCTGGGGCCAACGTCCTGACTTTC. The whole variable domain, filled in from reference TRBV5-6 and TRBJ2-6, reads DAGVTQSPTHLIKTRGQQVTLRCSPKSGHDTVSWYQQALGQGPQFIFQYYEEEERQRGNFPDRFSGHQFPNYSSELNVNALLLGDSALYLCASSAAGAGANVLTFGAGSRLTVL.

V usage is TRBV20-1 and J usage is TRBJ2-7; no clear D. The V gene's germline CDR1 is DFQATT and CDR2 SNEGSKA (reference sequence). The CDR3 spans 11 residues. Trimming cost V 6 bases and J 6 bases, with 12 bases left between them. The CDR3 loop is CSAGQPAEQYF. The CDR3 DNA sequence: TGCAGTGCCGGCCAACCGGCCGAGCAGTACTTC.

This clonotype was seen many times. J is TRBJ2-1 and V is TRBV29-1; D is possibly TRBD1 (6 bases). Trimming shortened V by 6 bases and J by 8 bases, and 14 bases separated the two germline ends. Germline V CDR1 and CDR2: SQVTM, ANQGSEA. This CDR3 comprises 12 residues. The DNA of the CDR3 is TGCAGCGTCCGCTTGACAGGATATGAGCAGTTCTTC. Residues: CSVRLTGYEQFF.

In its sample, this clonotype was seen many times. The chain couples TRBV10-3 to TRBJ2-7; weak D call: TRBD1 (6 bases). V was cut by 4 bases and J by 3 bases, with 13 bases left in between. Germline CDR1 reads ENHRY; CDR2 reads SYGVKD. The CDR3 contains 14 residues. The CDR3 sequence: CAISAIGQSYEQYF. The CDR3 DNA reads as TGTGCCATCAGTGCGATCGGACAGAGCTACGAGCAGTACTTC.

This chain links TRBV10-3 with TRBJ1-2; tentative D call: TRBD1 (5 bases). V was pared by 5 bases and J by 6 bases, with 13 bases between. Germline V CDR1 and CDR2: ENHRY, SYGVKD. This CDR3 spans 13 amino acids. For the CDR3, the DNA is TGTGCCATCAGTCAACAGGCTGCGGATGGCTACACCTTC. This sequence encodes CAISQQAADGYTF.

CDR3: CASSPRDWTYEQYF. The CDR3 DNA is TGTGCCAGCAGCCCCAGGGACTGGACGTACGAGCAGTACTTC. This chain uses TRBV3-1 with TRBJ2-7; weak D call: TRBD2 (6 bases). The CDR3 is 14 amino acids. V lost 4 bases and J 4 bases, leaving 14 bases between the germline ends. Looked up from germline, CDR1 is LGHDT and CDR2 is YNNKEL (reference sequence).

The gene calls are TRBV11-1 and TRBJ2-1; 10 bases match TRBD2. Trimming cost V 4 bases and J 9 bases; bases outside gene matches: 15. The CDR3 is 17 amino acids. The germline CDR1 and CDR2 sequences are SGHAT and FQDESV (reference sequence). For the CDR3, the DNA is TGTGCCAGCAGCTCTGGGGGGCTAGCGGGAGATATGACTGAGCAGTTCTTC. It translates to CASSSGGLAGDMTEQFF.

On this clonotype: A much larger clonotype is one base distant, so this may be a read error. The chain recombines TRBV7-2 with TRBJ1-1; 7 nucleotides line up with TRBD1. The CDR3 has 14 residues. Germline trimming cut 2 bases from V and 10 bases from J; bases unmatched to any gene: 10. Germline V gene lookup returns CDR1 SGHTA and CDR2 FQGNSA. The CDR3 here is CASSLYQGVAGAFF. The DNA for the CDR3 is TGTGCCAGCAGCTTATATCAGGGGGTGGCTGGAGCTTTCTTT.

About this clonotype itself: The germline gene is not matched at one end of the junction; a read error may be the cause. The rearrangement uses TRBV7-2 and TRBJ1-2, with D maybe TRBD1 (5 bases). This CDR3 has 14 amino acids. CDR1 and CDR2 (germline): SGHTA, FQGNSA. CDR3 amino acids: CASSLDGTNYGHTF. In DNA form, the CDR3 reads TGTGCCAGCAGCTTAGATGGGACCAACTATGGCCACACCTTC. The whole variable domain, remainder taken from reference TRBV7-2 and TRBJ1-2, is GAGVSQSPSNKVTEKGKDVELRCDPISGHTALYWYRQSLGQGLEFLIYFQGNSAPDKSGLPSDRFSAERTGGSVSTLTIQRTQQEDSAVYLCASSLDGTNYGHTFGSGTRLTVV.

This clonotype was seen once. The CDR3 ends on some other residue instead of the conserved phenylalanine or tryptophan, so this is likely a read error. V and J are TRBV6-2 or TRBV6-3 and TRBJ2-7, with 8 bases aligning to TRBD2. CDR3 length equals 15 residues. Trimming took 6 bases from V and 4 from J; bases not matched to a gene: 11. Germline CDR1 MNHEY, CDR2 SVGEGT. The CDR3 DNA sequence: TGTGCCAGCAGCCCACCAAGCGGGGGCGTTTACGAGCAGTACCTC. Translating it yields CASSPPSGGVYEQYL.

This clonotype was observed many times. The chain couples TRBV19 to TRBJ1-6; D unresolved. Trimming stripped 1 base from V and 6 bases from J, with 1 base between. Looked up from germline, CDR1 is LNHDA and CDR2 is SQIVND (reference sequence). The length of the CDR3 is 12 residues. CDR3 in DNA: TGTGCCAGTAGTATAGCTAATTCACCCCTCCACTTT. It encodes CASSIANSPLHF.

Ten or more counts support this clonotype. This chain joins TRBV5-1 and TRBJ2-7; D is perhaps TRBD1 or TRBD2 (5 bases each). Per the germline V gene, CDR1 is SGHRS and CDR2 is YFSETQ. Trimming removed 0 bases at V and 5 bases at J, with 15 bases between. The CDR3 spans 15 residues. Written as DNA, the CDR3 is TGCGCCAGCAGCTTGGGTCGGGGACGAGAGAACGAGCAGTACTTC. It encodes CASSLGRGRENEQYF.

The table lists this clonotype with a few counts. The chain joins TRBV25-1 to TRBJ1-2; possible D gene TRBD1, 5 bases. Trimming removed 8 bases from V and 3 bases from J, with 19 bases in between. CDR1 and CDR2 (germline): MGHDK, SYGVNS. CDR3 length: 15 residues. This chain's CDR3 is CASQDPGGGDYGYTF. The DNA for the CDR3 is TGTGCCAGCCAAGACCCAGGTGGGGGTGACTATGGCTACACCTTC.

The V and J genes are TRBV27 and TRBJ2-1; the match to TRBD2 covers 8 bases. J gave up 1 base and V 5 bases, and 10 bases lay outside the gene matches. Looked up from germline, CDR1 is MNHEY and CDR2 is SMNVEV (reference sequence). The CDR3 consists of 17 residues. CDR3 DNA sequence: TGTGCCAGCAGTGTTCGGGAGCGGGAGAGGTCCTACAATGAGCAGTTCTTC. It codes for CASSVRERERSYNEQFF.

The chain joins TRBV25-1 to TRBJ2-7; no firm D call. V was trimmed by 3 bases and J by 4 bases, leaving 19 bases between them. Per germline, CDR1 MGHDK and CDR2 SYGVNS. CDR3 length equals 16 residues. The CDR3 is CASSEPLSGPGYEQYF. CDR3 coding DNA: TGTGCCAGCAGTGAGCCCCTCAGTGGCCCCGGTTACGAGCAGTACTTC.

The chain has TRBV7-9 and TRBJ2-7; 7 nucleotides match TRBD1. Germline V gene data show CDR1 as SEHNR and CDR2 as FQNEAQ (reference sequence). The V segment lost 0 bases and the J segment 6 bases; nucleotides outside the gene matches: 2. There are 13 residues in the CDR3. The CDR3 DNA reads TGTGCCAGCAGCTTAGCGCAGGGGGTCGAGCAGTACTTC. This sequence encodes CASSLAQGVEQYF.

The chain combines TRBV12-3 or TRBV12-4 with TRBJ1-2; 8 bases are shared with TRBD1. V was pared by 5 bases and J by 3 bases, with 11 bases of the junction left unmatched. CDR3 length: 16 amino acids. The CDR3 spells CASSPTSQGGDYGYTF. CDR3 in DNA: TGTGCCAGCAGTCCTACCTCACAGGGGGGGGACTATGGCTACACCTTC.